What follows are 22 T cell receptor beta chains derived from one specimen sequenced in a study of blood T cell repertoires in COVID-19. Data came from immunoSEQ multiplex PCR; TCRdb stores just in-frame clones and leaves some out. This sample has around 270,000 clones; over 80% occur once, and the top ten carry approximately 1.5%. The sequenced sample was peripheral blood. The receptors shown here come from a middle-aged woman who had recovered from COVID-19.

The genes are TRBV7-2 and TRBJ2-1; D uncertain. The CDR3 consists of 13 residues. Germline CDR1 reads SGHTA; CDR2 reads FQGNSA. Deletions cut 5 bases from V and 6 bases from J, with 11 bases between. DNA of the CDR3: TGTGCCAGCAGCCCGCCGAGAGGCAATGAGCAGTTCTTC. It codes for CASSPPRGNEQFF.

V is TRBV6-1 and J is TRBJ1-4, with unresolved D. Germline CDR1 MNHNS, CDR2 SASEGT. CDR3 length equals 14 residues. V lost 2 bases and J lost 7, with 11 bases in between. In DNA form, the CDR3 reads TGTGCCAGCAGTGAAAATAGAGGATCTGAAAAACTGTTTTTT. Amino acid sequence: CASSENRGSEKLFF.

The rearrangement joins TRBV6-2 or TRBV6-3 to TRBJ1-6; the D gene is possibly TRBD1 (5 bases). This CDR3 spans 15 amino acids. Trimming took off 6 bases at V and 2 bases at J, with 11 bases between the two ends. CDR1 and CDR2 from the germline V gene are MNHEY and SVGEGT. Here the CDR3 DNA reads TGTGCCAGCAGCCCCAAGGGGACCTATAATTCACCCCTCCACTTT. Its translation is CASSPKGTYNSPLHF.

The rearrangement joins TRBV3-1 (or the pseudogene TRBV3-2) to TRBJ1-2, with 9 nucleotides matching TRBD1. The CDR3 totals 15 residues. Germline V CDR1 and CDR2: LGHDT, YNNKEL (reference sequence). J gave up 7 bases and V 3 bases, and 9 bases lay outside the gene matches. Here the CDR3 reads CASSQVTGGSSGYTF. DNA for the CDR3: TGTGCCAGCAGCCAGGTTACAGGGGGCTCTAGTGGCTACACCTTC.

The CDR3 is CASSIKAGGLYEQYF. CDR3 DNA sequence: TGTGCCAGTAGTATAAAGGCCGGGGGTCTCTACGAGCAGTACTTC. The chain employs TRBV19 and TRBJ2-7; D is possibly TRBD2 (6 bases). Deletions cut 2 bases from V and 3 bases from J, with 14 bases between. Germline CDR1 is LNHDA and CDR2 is SQIVND (reference sequence). The CDR3 has 15 amino acids.

This chain uses TRBV6-4 with TRBJ2-3; TRBD2 agrees at 9 bases. J gave up 0 bases and V 4 bases, and 11 bases lay outside the gene matches. Germline loops: CDR1 MRHNA, CDR2 SNTAGT. The CDR3 loop spans 18 amino acids. The CDR3 loop reads CASSGELAGPPSTDTQYF. The DNA of the CDR3 is TGTGCCAGCAGTGGCGAGCTAGCGGGGCCTCCTAGCACAGATACGCAGTATTTT.

The V and J genes are TRBV12-3 or TRBV12-4 and TRBJ2-3; TRBD1 agrees at 7 bases. V was clipped by 5 bases and J by 6 bases; unmatched bases: 5. The CDR3 totals 13 residues. The CDR3 loop is CASSPDRADTQYF. CDR3 coding DNA: TGTGCCAGCAGTCCCGACAGGGCGGATACGCAGTATTTT.

The rearrangement links TRBV25-1 to TRBJ2-3; the D gene is possibly TRBD2 (7 bases). The V end was cut by 3 bases, the J end by 5 bases, with 21 bases between. The germline gives CDR1 MGHDK, CDR2 SYGVNS. The CDR3 totals 17 residues. For the CDR3, the DNA is TGTGCCAGCAGTGAGAGAGGGGGAGCGGGGCTGCTAGATACGCAGTATTTT. Its protein product is CASSERGGAGLLDTQYF.

CDR3 in DNA: TGTGCCAGCACCCCCGTTAGCAATGAGCAGTTCTTC. Translation: CASTPVSNEQFF. V usage is TRBV28 and J usage is TRBJ2-1; D ambiguous. Trimming removed 7 bases from V and 6 bases from J, with 10 bases in between. The CDR3 sequence is 12 residues long. Germline CDR1 reads MDHEN; CDR2 reads SYDVKM.

This clone was observed once. The DNA of the CDR3 is TGTGCCAGCAGTTTATCGAGGGTGGAGACCCAGTACTTC. This gives the protein CASSLSRVETQYF. The chain couples TRBV27 to TRBJ2-5; tentative D call: TRBD2 (5 bases). Germline lookup yields CDR1 MNHEY and CDR2 SMNVEV (reference sequence). This CDR3 has 13 amino acids. Deletions cut 0 bases from V and 5 bases from J, with 7 bases between.

The chain combines TRBV19 with TRBJ1-1; tentatively, D is TRBD1 (6 bases). The CDR3 is 14 amino acids. From germline, CDR1 is LNHDA and CDR2 SQIVND (reference sequence). The V end lost 4 bases, the J end lost 1 base, and 10 bases lay between the germline ends. The CDR3 DNA sequence: TGTGCCAGTAGTAACAGGGCGGCGAACACTGAAGCTTTCTTT. Translating it yields CASSNRAANTEAFF.

The count of this clone is one. This chain links TRBV6-5 with TRBJ1-3, with 11 bases fitting TRBD1. This CDR3 contains 15 residues. The germline CDR1 and CDR2 sequences are MNHEY and SVGAGI. J was trimmed by 3 bases and V by 9 bases; bases with no gene match: 7. For the CDR3, the DNA is TGTGCCAGTTTGGACAGGGGGCGAGGTGGAAACACCATATATTTT. Protein sequence: CASLDRGRGGNTIYF.

In this sample, this clone turned up a few times. The chain recombines TRBV10-2 with TRBJ2-1; 10 nucleotides line up with TRBD2. V was clipped by 4 bases and J by 7 bases; unmatched bases: 10. Germline assignment: CDR1 WSHSY and CDR2 SAAADI. CDR3 size: 16 residues. CDR3 in DNA: TGCGCCAGCAGTGTAACTAGCGGGGAGGGGGGTAATGAGCAGTTCTTC. This encodes CASSVTSGEGGNEQFF.

This clone has a single count. V usage is TRBV7-9 and J usage is TRBJ2-7, with 8 positions matching TRBD2. The J segment lost 2 bases and the V segment lost 5 bases, leaving 11 bases of the junction unmatched. The CDR3 is made up of 16 amino acids. Germline V gene data show CDR1 as SEHNR and CDR2 as FQNEAQ (reference sequence). For the CDR3, the DNA is TGTGCCAGCAGCCGGGCCCCAGGTAGCGGGACCTACGAGCAGTACTTC. Translating gives CASSRAPGSGTYEQYF.

The genes are TRBV6-6 and TRBJ2-1; 9 nucleotides match TRBD2. Germline V lookup: CDR1 MNHNY, CDR2 SVGAGI (reference sequence). The CDR3 spans 16 residues. The V and J ends lost 2 bases and 3 bases, in that order; junction bases with no gene match: 5. The CDR3 sequence: CASSYLASGDYNEQFF. The CDR3 bases are TGTGCCAGCAGTTACCTAGCTAGCGGGGACTACAATGAGCAGTTCTTC.

The rearrangement joins TRBV6-5 to TRBJ1-6; weak D call: TRBD1 (5 bases). This CDR3 is 13 amino acids long. The germline V and J ends were trimmed by 6 bases and 9 bases, with 12 bases remaining between them. Germline V lookup: CDR1 MNHEY, CDR2 SVGAGI. The CDR3 sequence: CASRQDRFSPLHF. Here the CDR3 DNA reads TGTGCCAGCAGACAGGATCGATTTTCACCCCTCCACTTT.

This sequence joins TRBV28 and TRBJ1-2; weak D call: TRBD1 (5 bases). Trimming cost V 6 bases and J 0 bases, with 23 bases left between them. Per the germline V gene, CDR1 is MDHEN and CDR2 is SYDVKM. The CDR3 has 18 residues. The CDR3 loop is CASSPDTTRDKTNYGYTF. CDR3 bases: TGTGCCAGCAGCCCGGACACTACCCGTGATAAGACTAACTATGGCTACACCTTC.

The chain carries TRBV9 and TRBJ2-6; D is perhaps TRBD2 (5 bases). The CDR3 spans 19 residues. Deletions cut 1 base from V and 0 bases from J, with 17 bases between. The germline V gene has CDR1 SGDLS and CDR2 YYNGEE. The DNA for the CDR3 is TGTGCCAGCAGCGTATTTAGTAGCGCGCTTCACTCTGGGGCCAACGTCCTGACTTTC. This sequence encodes CASSVFSSALHSGANVLTF.

This chain links TRBV28 with TRBJ1-5; D remains unclear. Deletions cut 2 bases from V and 0 bases from J, with 11 bases between. CDR3 length equals 16 residues. Looked up from germline, CDR1 is MDHEN and CDR2 is SYDVKM. The CDR3 region is CASSLNRPVSNQPQHF. CDR3 bases: TGTGCCAGCAGTTTAAACAGACCCGTTAGCAATCAGCCCCAGCATTTT.

This sequence joins TRBV28 and TRBJ2-3; 8 nucleotides align to TRBD2. The CDR3 length is 15 residues. V trimming: 5 bases; J trimming: 3 bases; junction bases outside the gene matches: 7. Per germline, CDR1 MDHEN and CDR2 SYDVKM. The chain's CDR3 is CASSDLAGITDTQYF. DNA of the CDR3: TGTGCCAGCAGTGATCTAGCGGGTATTACAGATACGCAGTATTTT.

The chain joins TRBV18 to TRBJ1-1; 11 bases align to TRBD1. The V segment lost 4 bases and the J segment 1 base; nucleotides outside the gene matches: 2. CDR1 and CDR2 from the germline V gene are KGHSH and LQKENI. This CDR3 is 15 amino acids long. CDR3 nucleotides: TGTGCCAGCTCACTTGGGACAGGGGGGAACACTGAAGCTTTCTTT. Translated, it gives CASSLGTGGNTEAFF. The whole variable domain, remainder taken from reference TRBV18 and TRBJ1-1, is NAGVMQNPRHLVRRRGQEARLRCSPMKGHSHVYWYRQLPEEGLKFMVYLQKENIIDESGMPKERFSAEFPKEGPSILRIQQVVRGDSAAYFCASSLGTGGNTEAFFGQGTRLTVV.

The rearrangement links TRBV9 to TRBJ2-1; TRBD1 matches at 8 bases. The CDR3 spans 15 residues. Germline CDR1 is SGDLS and CDR2 is YYNGEE. The ends lost 2 bases at V and 4 bases at J; junction bases unmatched: 5. This CDR3 reads CASSVGTGWYNEQFF. The CDR3 DNA sequence: TGTGCCAGCAGCGTCGGGACAGGTTGGTACAATGAGCAGTTCTTC.